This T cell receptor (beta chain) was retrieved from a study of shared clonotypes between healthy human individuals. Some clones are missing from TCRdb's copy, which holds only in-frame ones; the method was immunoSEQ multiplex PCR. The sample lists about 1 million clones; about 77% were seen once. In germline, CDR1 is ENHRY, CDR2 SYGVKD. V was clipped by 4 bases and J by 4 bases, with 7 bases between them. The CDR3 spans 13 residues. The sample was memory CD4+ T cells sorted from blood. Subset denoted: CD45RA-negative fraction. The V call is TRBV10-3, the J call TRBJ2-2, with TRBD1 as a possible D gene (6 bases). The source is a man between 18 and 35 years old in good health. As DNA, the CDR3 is TGTGCCATCAGTGGGACAGTCACCGGGGAGCTGTTTTTT. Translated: CAISGTVTGELFF.